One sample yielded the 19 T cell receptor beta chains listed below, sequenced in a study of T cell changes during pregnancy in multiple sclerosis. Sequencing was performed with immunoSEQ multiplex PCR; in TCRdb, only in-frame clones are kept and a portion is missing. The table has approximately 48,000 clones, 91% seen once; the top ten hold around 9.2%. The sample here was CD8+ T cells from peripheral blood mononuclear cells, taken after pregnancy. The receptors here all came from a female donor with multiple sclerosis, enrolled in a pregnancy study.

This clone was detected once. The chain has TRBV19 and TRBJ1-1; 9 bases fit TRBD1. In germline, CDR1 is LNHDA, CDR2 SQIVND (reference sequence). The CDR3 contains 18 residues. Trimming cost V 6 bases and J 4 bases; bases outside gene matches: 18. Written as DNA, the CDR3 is TGTGCCAGTAGGAAAATACAGGGGGCCCACGAGACTGGCACTGAAGCTTTCTTT. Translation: CASRKIQGAHETGTEAFF. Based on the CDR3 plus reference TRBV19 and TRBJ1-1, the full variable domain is DGGITQSPKYLFRKEGQNVTLSCEQNLNHDAMYWYRQDPGQGLRLIYYSQIVNDFQKGDIAEGYSVSREKKESFPLTVTSAQKNPTAFYLCASRKIQGAHETGTEAFFGQGTRLTVV.

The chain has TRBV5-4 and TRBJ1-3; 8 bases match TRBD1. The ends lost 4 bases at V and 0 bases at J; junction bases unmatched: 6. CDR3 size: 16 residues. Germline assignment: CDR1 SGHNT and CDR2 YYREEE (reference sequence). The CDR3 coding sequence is TGTGCCAGCAGCCTCGGACAGGGAGACTCTGGAAACACCATATATTTT. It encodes CASSLGQGDSGNTIYF.

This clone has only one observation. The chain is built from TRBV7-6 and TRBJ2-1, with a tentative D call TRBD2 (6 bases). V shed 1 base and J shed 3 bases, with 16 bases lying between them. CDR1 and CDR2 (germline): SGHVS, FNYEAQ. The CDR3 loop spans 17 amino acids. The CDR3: CASSLEAGRFGYNEQFF. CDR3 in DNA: TGTGCCAGCAGCTTAGAGGCGGGGAGGTTCGGCTACAATGAGCAGTTCTTC.

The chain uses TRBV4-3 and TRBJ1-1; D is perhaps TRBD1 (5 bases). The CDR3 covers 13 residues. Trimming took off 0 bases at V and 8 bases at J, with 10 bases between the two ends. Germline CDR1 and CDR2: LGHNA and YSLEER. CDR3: CASSQDGRAEAFF. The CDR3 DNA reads TGCGCCAGCAGCCAAGACGGCAGGGCGGAAGCTTTCTTT.

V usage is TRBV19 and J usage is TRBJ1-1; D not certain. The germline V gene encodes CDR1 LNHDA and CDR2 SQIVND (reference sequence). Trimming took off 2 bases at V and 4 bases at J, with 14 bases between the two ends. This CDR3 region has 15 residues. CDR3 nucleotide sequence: TGTGCCAGTAGTATAATGAGCGGGCGGGGCACTGAAGCTTTCTTT. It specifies CASSIMSGRGTEAFF.

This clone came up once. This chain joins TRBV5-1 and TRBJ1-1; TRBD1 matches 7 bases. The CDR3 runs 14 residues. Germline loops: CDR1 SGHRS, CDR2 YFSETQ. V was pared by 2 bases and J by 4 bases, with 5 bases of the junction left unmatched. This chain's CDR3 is CASSLGGQGTEAFF. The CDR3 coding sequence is TGCGCCAGCAGCTTAGGGGGCCAGGGCACTGAAGCTTTCTTT.

Here the CDR3 DNA reads TGTGCCAGCAGTTTTTCTCGGGCTAGCGGCACCTACGAGCAGTACTTC. Translating it yields CASSFSRASGTYEQYF. The chain recombines TRBV28 with TRBJ2-7, with 7 bases lining up with TRBD2. V dropped 3 bases and J dropped 2; count of bases not matched to a gene: 10. Germline CDR1 is MDHEN and CDR2 is SYDVKM. This CDR3 is built from 16 residues.

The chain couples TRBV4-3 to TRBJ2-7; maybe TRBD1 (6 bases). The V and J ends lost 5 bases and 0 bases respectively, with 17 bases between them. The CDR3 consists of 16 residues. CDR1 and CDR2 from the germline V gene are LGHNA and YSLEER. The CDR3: CASSTRHPDSSYEQYF. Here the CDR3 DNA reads TGCGCCAGCAGCACCCGACATCCGGACAGCTCCTACGAGCAGTACTTC.

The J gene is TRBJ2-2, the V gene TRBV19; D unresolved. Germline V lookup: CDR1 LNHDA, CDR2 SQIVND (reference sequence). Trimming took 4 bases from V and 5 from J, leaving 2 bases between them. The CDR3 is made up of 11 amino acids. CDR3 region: CASSTTGELFF. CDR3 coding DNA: TGTGCCAGTAGTACAACCGGGGAGCTGTTTTTT.

Here the CDR3 reads CASSSPVSGSYYEQYF. In nucleotides, the CDR3 is TGTGCCAGCAGCTCCCCGGTTAGCGGGAGTTATTACGAGCAGTACTTC. The chain recombines TRBV7-9 with TRBJ2-7; TRBD2 matches 9 bases. The germline gives CDR1 SEHNR, CDR2 FQNEAQ (reference sequence). This CDR3 spans 16 amino acids. The ends lost 4 bases at V and 4 bases at J; junction bases unmatched: 11.

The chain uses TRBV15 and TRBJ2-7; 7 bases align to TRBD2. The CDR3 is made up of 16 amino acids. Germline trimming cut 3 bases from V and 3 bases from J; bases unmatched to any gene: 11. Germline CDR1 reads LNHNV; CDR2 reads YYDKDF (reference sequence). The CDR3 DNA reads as TGTGCCACCAGCAGGGGAATTATCGGGACTAACTACGAGCAGTACTTC. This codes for CATSRGIIGTNYEQYF.

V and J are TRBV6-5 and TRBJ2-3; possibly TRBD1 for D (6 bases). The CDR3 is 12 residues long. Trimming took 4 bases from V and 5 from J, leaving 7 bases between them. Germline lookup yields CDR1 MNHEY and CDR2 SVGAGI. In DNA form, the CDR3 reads TGTGCCAGCAGTTCACAGGGAGATACGCAGTATTTT. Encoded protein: CASSSQGDTQYF.

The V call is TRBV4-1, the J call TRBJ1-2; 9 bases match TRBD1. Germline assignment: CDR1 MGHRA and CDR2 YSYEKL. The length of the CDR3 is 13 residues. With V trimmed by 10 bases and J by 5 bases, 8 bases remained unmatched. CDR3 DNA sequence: TGCGCCACTTCGACCGACAGGGGGTATGGCTACACCTTC. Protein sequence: CATSTDRGYGYTF.

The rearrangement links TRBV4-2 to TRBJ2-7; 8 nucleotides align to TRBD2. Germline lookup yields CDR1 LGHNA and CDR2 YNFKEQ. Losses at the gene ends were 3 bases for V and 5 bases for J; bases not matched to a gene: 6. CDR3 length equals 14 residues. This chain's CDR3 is CASSQQRGFDEQYF. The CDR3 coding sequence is TGTGCCAGCAGCCAGCAGCGGGGGTTTGACGAGCAGTACTTC.

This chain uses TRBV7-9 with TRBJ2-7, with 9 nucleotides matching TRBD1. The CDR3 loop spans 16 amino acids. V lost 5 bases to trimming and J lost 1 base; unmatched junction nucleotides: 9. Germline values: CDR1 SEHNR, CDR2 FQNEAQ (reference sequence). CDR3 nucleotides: TGTGCCAGCAGCCACCCGCGGGACAGGGTGTCCTACGAGCAGTACTTC. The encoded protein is CASSHPRDRVSYEQYF.

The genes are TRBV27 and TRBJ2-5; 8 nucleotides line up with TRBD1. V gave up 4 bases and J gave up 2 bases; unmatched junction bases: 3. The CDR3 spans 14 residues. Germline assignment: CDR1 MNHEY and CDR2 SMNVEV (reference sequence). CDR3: CASSYQGAQETQYF. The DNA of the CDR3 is TGTGCCAGCAGTTACCAGGGGGCACAAGAGACCCAGTACTTC.

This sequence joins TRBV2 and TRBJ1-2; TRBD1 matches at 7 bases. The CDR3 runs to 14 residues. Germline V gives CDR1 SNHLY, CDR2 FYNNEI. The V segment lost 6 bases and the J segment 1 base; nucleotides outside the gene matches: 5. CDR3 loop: CASRQDRLNYGYTF. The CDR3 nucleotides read TGTGCCAGCAGACAGGACAGGCTTAACTATGGCTACACCTTC.

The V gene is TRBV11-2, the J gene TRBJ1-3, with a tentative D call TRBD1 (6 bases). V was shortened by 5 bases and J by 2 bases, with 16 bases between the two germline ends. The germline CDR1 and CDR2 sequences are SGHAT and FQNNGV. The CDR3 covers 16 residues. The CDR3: CASSPNDRLPGNTIYF. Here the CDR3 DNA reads TGTGCCAGCAGCCCCAATGACAGGTTACCTGGAAACACCATATATTTT.

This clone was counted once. CDR3 region: CAISESGGGEQFF. The CDR3 DNA is TGTGCCATCAGTGAGTCGGGGGGGGGTGAGCAGTTCTTC. The genes are TRBV10-3 and TRBJ2-1; 7 bases line up with TRBD2. CDR3 length equals 13 residues. Unmatched junction bases numbered 2, after V lost 0 bases and J lost 9 bases. Germline lookup yields CDR1 ENHRY and CDR2 SYGVKD.